What follows are 29 T cell receptor beta chains derived from one specimen sequenced in a study of blood T cell repertoires in COVID-19. The protocol was immunoSEQ multiplex PCR, while the TCRdb copy is restricted to in-frame clones and leaves out a portion. This sample has 29,000 or so clones, with 68% found just once. The sequenced sample was peripheral blood. The receptors stem from a human donor in a cohort sampled during active COVID-19.

This clone was observed a few times. The chain is built from TRBV2 and TRBJ2-1; the D gene is possibly TRBD1 (6 bases). CDR3 size: 12 residues. The germline V and J ends were trimmed by 7 bases and 8 bases, with 12 bases remaining between them. In germline, CDR1 is SNHLY, CDR2 FYNNEI. DNA for the CDR3: TGTGCCAGCAACCAGGGGACCGATGAGCAGTTCTTC. This gives the protein CASNQGTDEQFF. The entire variable domain, with the rest obtained from reference TRBV2 and TRBJ2-1, is as follows: EPEVTQTPSHQVTQMGQEVILRCVPISNHLYFYWYRQILGQKVEFLVSFYNNEISEKSEIFDDQFSVERPDGSNFTLKIRSTKLEDSAMYFCASNQGTDEQFFGPGTRLTVL.

There are a few counts of this clone. V and J are TRBV11-2 and TRBJ1-1; D is unclear. The germline CDR1 and CDR2 sequences are SGHAT and FQNNGV. V dropped 5 bases and J dropped 1 base, with 8 bases sitting between them. The CDR3 contains 13 residues. The CDR3: CASSLRQNTEAFF. The CDR3, as DNA: TGTGCCAGCAGCCTCCGACAGAACACTGAAGCTTTCTTT.

This clone was counted between two and nine times. The rearrangement uses TRBV18 and TRBJ1-1; possible D gene TRBD1, 6 bases. This CDR3 is built from 13 residues. Deletions cut 6 bases from V and 7 bases from J, with 15 bases between. The V gene's germline CDR1 is KGHSH and CDR2 LQKENI. The CDR3 region is CASSQGTDFEAFF. The CDR3 nucleotides read TGTGCCAGCTCCCAGGGGACCGACTTTGAAGCTTTCTTT.

This clone was seen just once. V usage is TRBV4-3 and J usage is TRBJ2-7; D is perhaps TRBD1 (5 bases). Germline-derived CDR1 and CDR2 are LGHNA and YSLEER. The CDR3 is made up of 14 amino acids. Trimming removed 1 base from V and 4 bases from J, with 11 bases in between. The chain's CDR3 is CASSQVLGAYEQYF. In DNA form, the CDR3 reads TGCGCCAGCAGCCAAGTTTTAGGGGCGTACGAGCAGTACTTC.

The chain joins TRBV3-1 (or the pseudogene TRBV3-2) to TRBJ1-1; no firm D call. The CDR3 sequence is 12 residues long. Trimming took off 4 bases at V and 5 bases at J, with 8 bases between the two ends. Germline V lookup: CDR1 LGHDT, CDR2 YNNKEL (reference sequence). This chain's CDR3 is CASSRGLTEAFF. The CDR3 nucleotides read TGTGCCAGCAGCCGAGGACTAACTGAAGCTTTCTTT.

In its sample, this clone is medium-sized (0.01 to 0.1%). The chain joins TRBV7-9 to TRBJ2-5; tentatively, D is TRBD1 (6 bases). Between the trimmed V and J ends, which lost 5 bases and 2 bases, there was a span of 15 bases. This CDR3 region has 15 residues. Germline V gene sequence: CDR1 SEHNR, CDR2 FQNEAQ (reference sequence). CDR3 loop: CASSHPRDTQETQYF. For the CDR3, the DNA is TGTGCCAGCAGCCACCCCCGGGACACACAAGAGACCCAGTACTTC.

This clone was detected a few times. The chain employs TRBV14 and TRBJ1-2; D remains unclear. Germline CDR1 is SGHDN and CDR2 is FVKESK. Trimming stripped 0 bases from V and 6 bases from J, with 17 bases between. The CDR3 totals 16 residues. The DNA of the CDR3 is TGTGCCAGCAGCCAAGATCCGTGGAGGCGCGGGAATGGCTACACCTTC. Protein product: CASSQDPWRRGNGYTF.

This clone was picked up a small number of times. The chain has TRBV5-4 and TRBJ1-4; TRBD1 matches 8 bases. The CDR3 is made up of 16 amino acids. Germline lookup yields CDR1 SGHNT and CDR2 YYREEE (reference sequence). Trimming removed 4 bases from V and 5 bases from J; junction bases left unmatched: 10. The CDR3 here is CASSLPGQGANEKLFF. The CDR3 coding sequence is TGTGCCAGCAGCCTCCCGGGGCAGGGGGCAAATGAAAAACTGTTTTTT.

The chain links TRBV10-3 to TRBJ2-7; 8 nucleotides line up with TRBD1. Germline assignment: CDR1 ENHRY and CDR2 SYGVKD. V lost 5 bases, J lost 5 bases, and 8 bases stayed unmatched. The CDR3 is 14 residues long. The CDR3 DNA is TGTGCCATCAGTAGTCAGGGGGCGCGTAACGAGCAGTACTTC. This sequence encodes CAISSQGARNEQYF.

The chain combines TRBV19 with TRBJ2-4, with D possibly TRBD2 on 6 matching bases. CDR1 and CDR2 from the germline V gene are LNHDA and SQIVND (reference sequence). The CDR3 runs 14 residues. V was pared by 7 bases and J by 1 base, with 11 bases between. The CDR3 loop is CASTVGRAKNIQYF. The CDR3 DNA follows: TGTGCCAGTACCGTGGGGAGGGCCAAAAACATTCAGTACTTC.

CDR3 DNA: TGTGCCAGCAGCAAAGGGGGCTTCAATGAGCAGTTCTTC. Protein product: CASSKGGFNEQFF. The V and J genes are TRBV11-3 and TRBJ2-1; 7 positions match TRBD1. The J segment lost 6 bases and the V segment lost 5 bases, leaving 4 bases of the junction unmatched. Germline CDR1 is SGHNT and CDR2 is YENEEA. This CDR3 spans 13 amino acids. Full variable domain (outside the CDR3, taken from reference TRBV11-3 and TRBJ2-1): EAGVVQSPRYKIIEKKQPVAFWCNPISGHNTLYWYLQNLGQGPELLIRYENEEAVDDSQLPKDRFSAERLKGVDSTLKIQPAELGDSAVYLCASSKGGFNEQFFGPGTRLTVL.

This clone appeared a single time. The chain employs TRBV5-1 and TRBJ1-1; D remains unclear. The CDR3 consists of 13 residues. Germline-derived CDR1 and CDR2 are SGHRS and YFSETQ. V lost 0 bases and J lost 4, with 7 bases in between. DNA of the CDR3: TGCGCCAGCAGCTTGGATAGAGGCACTGAAGCTTTCTTT. It is translated as CASSLDRGTEAFF.

V and J are TRBV7-3 and TRBJ2-7, with 10 bases matching TRBD1. J lost 3 bases, V lost 7 bases, and 18 bases had no gene match. Germline V CDR1 and CDR2: SGHTA, FQGTGA. CDR3 size: 18 residues. CDR3 sequence: CASTSGRDRGNTNYEQYF. The CDR3 DNA follows: TGTGCCAGCACCTCGGGTCGGGACAGGGGAAACACAAACTACGAGCAGTACTTC.

The V call is TRBV5-4, the J call TRBJ2-7; no reliable D call. Germline values: CDR1 SGHNT, CDR2 YYREEE (reference sequence). The V end was cut by 3 bases, the J end by 2 bases, with 12 bases between. The CDR3 totals 14 residues. The CDR3 nucleotides are TGTGCCAGCAGCTCGGGTGCTTCAACCTACGAGCAGTACTTC. Protein: CASSSGASTYEQYF.

The chain uses TRBV3-1 (or the pseudogene TRBV3-2) and TRBJ1-6, with D possibly being TRBD1 (6 bases). The CDR3 extends over 14 amino acids. Trimming pared 1 base from V and 7 bases from J, leaving 8 bases between. From germline, CDR1 is LGHDT and CDR2 YNNKEL (reference sequence). The CDR3 is CASSQGTANSPLHF. The CDR3 DNA reads as TGTGCCAGCAGCCAAGGGACAGCCAATTCACCCCTCCACTTT.

V gene TRBV7-8 combines with J gene TRBJ2-7; tentative D call: TRBD1 (6 bases). The germline gives CDR1 SGHVS, CDR2 FQNEAQ. Trimming stripped 2 bases from V and 6 bases from J, with 20 bases between. The CDR3 is 16 amino acids. CDR3 nucleotide sequence: TGTGCCAGCAGCTTACGTAGGGGGTCCTCCATTGTCGAGCAGTACTTC. This gives the protein CASSLRRGSSIVEQYF.

The chain recombines TRBV12-3 or TRBV12-4 with TRBJ2-5; D call uncertain. The CDR3 runs 13 residues. Trimming removed 7 bases from V and 5 bases from J, with 14 bases in between. This chain's CDR3 is CASKVVRLETQYF. The DNA of the CDR3 is TGTGCCAGCAAGGTAGTCAGGTTGGAGACCCAGTACTTC.

The chain employs TRBV3-1 (or the pseudogene TRBV3-2) and TRBJ1-2, with TRBD1 matching 7 bases. Per germline, CDR1 LGHDT and CDR2 YNNKEL (reference sequence). CDR3 length: 15 residues. After removal of 6 bases from V and 4 bases from J, the junction contained 11 bases not matched to a gene. The CDR3 DNA follows: TGTGCCAGCAGTCACCTAAGGGGACAGAGCTATGGCTACACCTTC. Translating gives CASSHLRGQSYGYTF.

The chain recombines TRBV6-5 with TRBJ2-2; D not certain. The CDR3 length is 14 residues. The germline V gene encodes CDR1 MNHEY and CDR2 SVGAGI. V lost 0 bases and J lost 4, with 6 bases in between. In DNA form, the CDR3 reads TGTGCCAGCAGTTACTCGAGTGGCACCGGGGAGCTGTTTTTT. Translating gives CASSYSSGTGELFF.

Only one count was recorded for this clone. The chain combines TRBV11-3 with TRBJ2-3, with 14 bases lining up with TRBD2. Germline CDR1 reads SGHNT; CDR2 reads YENEEA. J gave up 6 bases and V 5 bases, and 7 bases lay outside the gene matches. CDR3 length: 16 amino acids. The DNA of the CDR3 is TGTGCCAGCAGCCGCGGGACTAGCGGGAGATCGGATACGCAGTATTTT. Encoded protein: CASSRGTSGRSDTQYF.

The genes are TRBV11-2 and TRBJ2-3, with TRBD2 identical over 7 bases. CDR1 and CDR2 (germline): SGHAT, FQNNGV. The CDR3 is 16 amino acids. J gave up 3 bases and V 5 bases, and 11 bases lay outside the gene matches. The CDR3 sequence is CASSRMRGSGTDTQYF. As DNA, the CDR3 is TGTGCCAGCAGCCGAATGCGCGGGAGCGGAACAGATACGCAGTATTTT.

This chain links TRBV27 with TRBJ2-3, with 7 nucleotides matching TRBD2. CDR1 is MNHEY and CDR2 is SMNVEV in the germline V gene (reference sequence). The CDR3 consists of 14 residues. The V gene end was trimmed by 11 bases and the J gene end by 4 bases; junction bases not matched to a gene: 12. Here the CDR3 DNA reads TGTGCCTCCCGGGATACGGGAGGTCCAGATACGCAGTATTTT. Encoded protein: CASRDTGGPDTQYF.

The V call is TRBV12-3 or TRBV12-4, the J call TRBJ1-2; D remains ambiguous. The CDR3 length is 13 residues. V was cut by 1 base and J by 8 bases, with 11 bases left in between. The CDR3 bases are TGTGCCAGCAGTTTAGTGACTGGAAGGGGCTACACCTTC. As protein: CASSLVTGRGYTF.

The CDR3 here is CASSSLGLAPEQYF. CDR3 DNA sequence: TGTGCCAGTAGTAGCCTAGGACTAGCACCCGAGCAGTACTTC. The genes are TRBV19 and TRBJ2-7; 8 bases are shared with TRBD2. The CDR3 sequence is 14 residues long. V trimming: 4 bases; J trimming: 6 bases; junction bases outside the gene matches: 8. Per the germline V gene, CDR1 is LNHDA and CDR2 is SQIVND (reference sequence).

The V gene is TRBV19, the J gene TRBJ1-2; 11 bases are shared with TRBD1. This CDR3 has 14 residues. The trim removed 8 bases at V and 2 bases at J, leaving 4 bases unmatched. Germline assignment: CDR1 LNHDA and CDR2 SQIVND (reference sequence). As DNA, the CDR3 is TGTGCCAGTCGGACAGGGGGCTCGAACTATGGCTACACCTTC. It encodes CASRTGGSNYGYTF.

The J gene is TRBJ2-2, the V gene TRBV5-1, with D perhaps TRBD2 (6 bases). This CDR3 contains 15 residues. Trimming took 4 bases from V and 5 from J, leaving 15 bases between them. Germline V gene sequence: CDR1 SGHRS, CDR2 YFSETQ. The CDR3 DNA follows: TGCGCCAGCAGCATCAGACTAGATGGGACCGGGGAGCTGTTTTTT. The encoded protein is CASSIRLDGTGELFF.

The J gene is TRBJ1-4, the V gene TRBV4-1; TRBD1 matches at 8 bases. The germline V gene encodes CDR1 MGHRA and CDR2 YSYEKL. J lost 5 bases, V lost 2 bases, and 4 bases had no gene match. The CDR3 loop spans 15 amino acids. CDR3 DNA: TGCGCCAGCAGCCAACCGGGACAGGAGAATGAAAAACTGTTTTTT. Residues: CASSQPGQENEKLFF.

The chain carries TRBV25-1 and TRBJ1-4; D unclear. Germline V gene data show CDR1 as MGHDK and CDR2 as SYGVNS. CDR3 length: 11 residues. V lost 0 bases and J 11 bases, leaving 4 bases between the germline ends. CDR3: CASSEYRKLFF. As DNA, the CDR3 is TGTGCCAGCAGTGAATATCGGAAACTGTTTTTT.

This clone was detected once. The chain employs TRBV2 and TRBJ1-2, with D uncertain. CDR1 is SNHLY, CDR2 FYNNEI, per germline. The CDR3 is made up of 14 amino acids. Trimming took 0 bases from V and 5 from J, leaving 10 bases between them. The DNA for the CDR3 is TGTGCCAGCAGTGAAGCGCCCAGGATTTATGGCTACACCTTC. Encoded protein: CASSEAPRIYGYTF.